This is a list of T cell receptor beta chains from one sample in a study of shared clonotypes between healthy human individuals. Sequencing used immunoSEQ multiplex PCR; TCRdb keeps in-frame clones, though not all of them. The table has about 1.1 million clones, 70% to 80% seen once. Sequencing used memory CD4+ T cells from PBMCs. The receptors stem from a man aged 18 to 29 in good health. Some clones in this sample may be carry-over from other donors' samples. Each CDR3 is given with its conserved first and last residue. The D gene is left open where the match is weak. A clone size is listed for some rows: how often the clone was seen (once, few, many), or a class if it is expanded.

J gene: TRBJ1-4
CDR3 length: 15
V gene: TRBV18
clone size: NA
D gene: NA
CDR3 protein: CASSPQGTTNEKLFF
CDR3 DNA: TGTGCCAGCTCACCACAAGGAACAACTAATGAAAAACTGTTTTTT

J gene: TRBJ2-5
CDR3 length: 14
V gene: TRBV7-9
clone size: NA
D gene: NA
CDR3 protein: CASTTRKTQETQYF
CDR3 DNA: TGTGCCAGCACCACAAGGAAAACTCAAGAGACCCAGTACTTC

J gene: TRBJ1-2
CDR3 length: 15
V gene: TRBV27
clone size: NA
D gene: TRBD1
CDR3 protein: CASTSETGAIYGYTF
CDR3 DNA: TGTGCCAGCACCTCGGAGACAGGGGCCATCTATGGCTACACCTTC

J gene: TRBJ1-2
CDR3 length: 14
V gene: TRBV9
clone size: NA
D gene: NA
CDR3 protein: CASSVVPASRGYTF
CDR3 DNA: TGTGCCAGCAGCGTAGTTCCAGCCTCGAGGGGCTACACCTTC

J gene: TRBJ1-2
CDR3 length: 12
V gene: TRBV28
clone size: few
D gene: NA
CDR3 protein: CASSLGRYGYTF
CDR3 DNA: TGTGCCAGCAGTTTGGGGCGGTATGGCTACACCTTC

J gene: TRBJ1-5
CDR3 length: 15
V gene: TRBV28
clone size: NA
D gene: NA
CDR3 protein: CASLPGGFRNQPQHF
CDR3 DNA: TGTGCCAGCCTACCGGGGGGGTTTCGCAATCAGCCCCAGCATTTT

J gene: TRBJ1-5
CDR3 length: 17
V gene: TRBV21-1
clone size: many
D gene: NA
CDR3 protein: CATFHSRDGNSNQPQHF
CDR3 DNA: TGTGCCACCTTCCATTCCCGGGACGGAAATAGCAATCAGCCCCAGCATTTT

J gene: TRBJ2-1
CDR3 length: 16
V gene: TRBV5-1
clone size: NA
D gene: TRBD1
CDR3 protein: CASSLFSDRGRNEQFF
CDR3 DNA: TGCGCCAGCAGCCTTTTCTCGGACAGGGGGCGGAATGAGCAGTTCTTC

J gene: TRBJ1-2
CDR3 length: 13
V gene: TRBV30
clone size: NA
D gene: NA
CDR3 protein: CAWSEGPGGGYTF
CDR3 DNA: TGTGCCTGGAGTGAGGGACCGGGGGGTGGCTACACCTTC

J gene: TRBJ1-3
CDR3 length: 16
V gene: TRBV7-2
clone size: NA
D gene: NA
CDR3 protein: CASSARQLLPGNTIYF
CDR3 DNA: TGTGCCAGCAGCGCGCGACAGTTACTACCTGGAAACACCATATATTTT

J gene: TRBJ2-5
CDR3 length: 14
V gene: TRBV6-5
clone size: NA
D gene: TRBD2
CDR3 protein: CASRGGLAEETQYF
CDR3 DNA: TGTGCCAGCAGGGGGGGACTAGCGGAAGAGACCCAGTACTTC

J gene: TRBJ1-2
CDR3 length: 15
V gene: TRBV5-1
clone size: NA
D gene: NA
CDR3 protein: CASSPVGRTNYGYTF
CDR3 DNA: TGCGCCAGCAGCCCCGTTGGCAGGACTAACTATGGCTACACCTTC

J gene: TRBJ1-4
CDR3 length: 15
V gene: TRBV4-1
clone size: NA
D gene: NA
CDR3 protein: CASSQGGARDEKLFF
CDR3 DNA: TGCGCCAGCAGCCAAGGGGGGGCGCGTGATGAAAAACTGTTTTTT

J gene: TRBJ2-5
CDR3 length: 15
V gene: TRBV7-8
clone size: once
D gene: NA
CDR3 protein: CASSLSWSNGETQYF
CDR3 DNA: TGTGCCAGCAGCTTAAGTTGGAGTAATGGGGAGACCCAGTACTTC

J gene: TRBJ1-4
CDR3 length: 13
V gene: TRBV7-6
clone size: NA
D gene: NA
CDR3 protein: CASSLGLNEKLFF
CDR3 DNA: TGTGCCAGCAGCTTAGGGCTTAATGAAAAACTGTTTTTT

J gene: TRBJ2-3
CDR3 length: 17
V gene: TRBV7-9
clone size: few
D gene: TRBD1
CDR3 protein: CASNQFAGTGSTDTQYF
CDR3 DNA: TGTGCCAGCAACCAATTCGCCGGGACAGGGAGTACAGATACGCAGTATTTT

J gene: TRBJ2-5
CDR3 length: 16
V gene: TRBV6-1
clone size: NA
D gene: NA
CDR3 protein: CASSAATASAEGTQYF
CDR3 DNA: TGTGCCAGCAGTGCTGCTACCGCTAGCGCCGAGGGGACCCAGTACTTC

J gene: TRBJ2-7
CDR3 length: 14
V gene: TRBV2
clone size: NA
D gene: NA
CDR3 protein: CASSALSPGDEQYF
CDR3 DNA: TGTGCCAGCAGTGCATTGAGCCCCGGCGACGAGCAGTACTTC

J gene: TRBJ1-1
CDR3 length: 14
V gene: TRBV7-2
clone size: NA
D gene: TRBD1
CDR3 protein: CASSGQGYGTEAFF
CDR3 DNA: TGTGCCAGCAGCGGACAGGGATATGGCACTGAAGCTTTCTTT

J gene: TRBJ2-1
CDR3 length: 13
V gene: TRBV2
clone size: NA
D gene: NA
CDR3 protein: CASQGDSYNEQFF
CDR3 DNA: TGTGCCAGCCAAGGGGACTCCTACAATGAGCAGTTCTTC

J gene: TRBJ1-5
CDR3 length: 16
V gene: TRBV28
clone size: few
D gene: TRBD1
CDR3 protein: CASSLGTDPPPRPQHF
CDR3 DNA: TGTGCCAGCAGCTTGGGGACAGACCCACCGCCAAGGCCCCAGCATTTT

J gene: TRBJ2-5
CDR3 length: 12
V gene: TRBV2
clone size: NA
D gene: TRBD1
CDR3 protein: CASRGDSQTQYF
CDR3 DNA: TGTGCCAGCAGGGGGGACAGCCAAACCCAGTACTTC

J gene: TRBJ2-7
CDR3 length: 16
V gene: TRBV6-5
clone size: once
D gene: TRBD1
CDR3 protein: CASSYLSGQGLYEQYF
CDR3 DNA: TGTGCCAGCAGTTACCTATCGGGACAGGGGCTCTACGAGCAGTACTTC

J gene: TRBJ1-1
CDR3 length: 11
V gene: TRBV20-1
clone size: few
D gene: NA
CDR3 protein: CSARGPGEAFF
CDR3 DNA: TGCAGTGCTAGAGGGCCGGGAGAAGCTTTCTTT

J gene: TRBJ1-2
CDR3 length: 15
V gene: TRBV5-4
clone size: NA
D gene: NA
CDR3 protein: CASSRTPGANYGYTF
CDR3 DNA: TGTGCCAGCAGCCGTACGCCGGGGGCTAACTATGGCTACACCTTC

J gene: TRBJ1-3
CDR3 length: 16
V gene: TRBV9
clone size: few
D gene: NA
CDR3 protein: CASSVGSASSGNTIYF
CDR3 DNA: TGTGCCAGCAGCGTAGGTTCAGCAAGCTCTGGAAACACCATATATTTT

J gene: TRBJ1-4
CDR3 length: 10
V gene: TRBV6-1
clone size: NA
D gene: NA
CDR3 protein: CATRKEKLFF
CDR3 DNA: TGTGCCACGCGTAAAGAAAAACTGTTTTTT

J gene: TRBJ2-3
CDR3 length: 16
V gene: TRBV5-1
clone size: NA
D gene: NA
CDR3 protein: CASSSADSFLTDTQYF
CDR3 DNA: TGCGCCAGCAGCTCCGCGGACAGTTTCCTCACAGATACGCAGTATTTT

J gene: TRBJ1-4
CDR3 length: 14
V gene: TRBV6-1
clone size: NA
D gene: NA
CDR3 protein: CACGPSGLGEKLFF
CDR3 DNA: TGTGCCTGCGGTCCCAGCGGCCTTGGTGAAAAACTGTTTTTT

J gene: TRBJ2-3
CDR3 length: 16
V gene: TRBV5-1
clone size: NA
D gene: NA
CDR3 protein: CASSLTRGEGTDTQYF
CDR3 DNA: TGCGCCAGCAGCTTGACCAGAGGGGAAGGCACAGATACGCAGTATTTT

J gene: TRBJ1-4
CDR3 length: 13
V gene: TRBV2
clone size: NA
D gene: NA
CDR3 protein: CASKNAWDEKLFF
CDR3 DNA: TGTGCCAGCAAGAATGCATGGGATGAAAAACTGTTTTTT

J gene: TRBJ2-2
CDR3 length: 12
V gene: TRBV30
clone size: NA
D gene: TRBD1
CDR3 protein: CACNRGTGELFF
CDR3 DNA: TGTGCCTGTAACAGGGGGACCGGGGAGCTGTTTTTT

J gene: TRBJ2-5
CDR3 length: 14
V gene: TRBV29-1
clone size: NA
D gene: TRBD1
CDR3 protein: CSVAGTGGGETQYF
CDR3 DNA: TGCAGCGTCGCGGGGACAGGGGGCGGAGAGACCCAGTACTTC

J gene: TRBJ1-1
CDR3 length: 13
V gene: TRBV5-1
clone size: few
D gene: TRBD1
CDR3 protein: CASRGDSNTEAFF
CDR3 DNA: TGCGCCAGCAGAGGGGACAGCAACACTGAAGCTTTCTTT

J gene: TRBJ1-1
CDR3 length: 14
V gene: TRBV7-2
clone size: few
D gene: NA
CDR3 protein: CASSLMFRNTEAFF
CDR3 DNA: TGTGCCAGCAGCTTAATGTTTCGGAACACTGAAGCTTTCTTT

J gene: TRBJ2-5
CDR3 length: 16
V gene: TRBV27
clone size: NA
D gene: TRBD1
CDR3 protein: CASRGGSGTGAKTQYF
CDR3 DNA: TGTGCCAGCAGGGGGGGATCCGGGACAGGGGCGAAGACCCAGTACTTC

J gene: TRBJ2-1
CDR3 length: 21
V gene: TRBV27
clone size: NA
D gene: TRBD2
CDR3 protein: CASSPSTSGRAILSSYNEQFF
CDR3 DNA: TGTGCCAGCAGTCCCTCGACTAGCGGGAGGGCGATACTAAGCTCCTACAATGAGCAGTTCTTC

J gene: TRBJ2-5
CDR3 length: 15
V gene: TRBV11-2
clone size: few
D gene: TRBD1
CDR3 protein: CASSSRTGDGETQYF
CDR3 DNA: TGTGCCAGCAGCTCGCGGACAGGGGATGGAGAGACCCAGTACTTC

J gene: TRBJ2-3
CDR3 length: 12
V gene: TRBV7-9
clone size: NA
D gene: NA
CDR3 protein: CASSTDTDTQYF
CDR3 DNA: TGTGCCAGCAGCACCGACACAGATACGCAGTATTTT

J gene: TRBJ2-5
CDR3 length: 15
V gene: TRBV2
clone size: NA
D gene: TRBD2
CDR3 protein: CASSVLAGERETQYF
CDR3 DNA: TGTGCCAGCAGCGTACTAGCGGGAGAGAGAGAGACCCAGTACTTC